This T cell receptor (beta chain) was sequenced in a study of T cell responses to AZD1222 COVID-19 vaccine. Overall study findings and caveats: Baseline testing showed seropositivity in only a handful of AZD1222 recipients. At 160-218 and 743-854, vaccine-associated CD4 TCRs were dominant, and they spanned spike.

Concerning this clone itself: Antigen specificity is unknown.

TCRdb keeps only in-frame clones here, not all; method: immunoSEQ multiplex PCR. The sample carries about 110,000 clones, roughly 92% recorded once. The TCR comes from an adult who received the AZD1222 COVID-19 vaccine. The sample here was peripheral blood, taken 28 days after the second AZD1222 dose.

The CDR3 region has the DNA TGTGCCAGCAGCCCCTGGACTAGCGGGGGATCCGAGCAGTACTTC. Protein: CASSPWTSGGSEQYF. The gene calls are TRBV5-4 and TRBJ2-7; 13 positions agree with TRBD2. The CDR3 spans 15 residues. Germline V CDR1 and CDR2: SGHNT, YYREEE (reference sequence). V gave up 4 bases and J gave up 6 bases; unmatched junction bases: 7.